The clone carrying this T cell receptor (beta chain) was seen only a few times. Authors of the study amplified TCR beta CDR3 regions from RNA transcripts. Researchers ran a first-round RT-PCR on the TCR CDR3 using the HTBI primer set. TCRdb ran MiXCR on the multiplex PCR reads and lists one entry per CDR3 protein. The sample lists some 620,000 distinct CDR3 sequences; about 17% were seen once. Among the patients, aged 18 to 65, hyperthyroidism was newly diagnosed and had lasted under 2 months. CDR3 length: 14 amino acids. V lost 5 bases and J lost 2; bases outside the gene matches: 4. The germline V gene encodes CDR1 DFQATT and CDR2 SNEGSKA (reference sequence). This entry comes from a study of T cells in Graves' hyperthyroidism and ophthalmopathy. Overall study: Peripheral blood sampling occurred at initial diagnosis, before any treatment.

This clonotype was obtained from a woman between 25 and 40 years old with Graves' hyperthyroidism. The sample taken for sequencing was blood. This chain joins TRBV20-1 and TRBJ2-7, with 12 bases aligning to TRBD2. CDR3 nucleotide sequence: TGCAGTGCTGGACTAGCGGGGAAAACCTACGAGCAGTACTTC. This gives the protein CSAGLAGKTYEQYF.